Listed below are T cell receptor beta chains from one sample, sequenced in a study of blood T cell repertoires in COVID-19. Method: immunoSEQ multiplex PCR; TCRdb's copy keeps in-frame clones and lacks some. The sample lists roughly 49,000 clones, 80% to 90% seen once, with roughly 5.3% in the top ten. Sequencing used peripheral blood. All receptors come from a man aged 55 to 70 with active COVID-19. The CDR3 runs from the conserved cysteine through the conserved F or W. The D gene is left open where the match is weak. Expanded clones are given a class, and other clones once, few, many or no size at all.

v_gene,j_gene,d_gene,abundance,CDR3nt,CDR3aa
TRBV28,TRBJ2-7,TRBD2,.,TGTGCCAGCAGTCCTAGCGGGGGGAGCTCCTACGAGCAGTACTTC,CASSPSGGSSYEQYF
TRBV6-1,TRBJ1-2,TRBD1,.,TGTGCCAGCAGTGAAAGGACAGGATCTAACTATGGCTACACCTTC,CASSERTGSNYGYTF
TRBV2,TRBJ1-6,.,.,TGTGCCAGCAGTGTAGGACACACTACGAATTCACCCCTCCACTTT,CASSVGHTTNSPLHF
TRBV29-1,TRBJ2-7,.,.,TGCAGCGTTGAAGAGGAGGGCTACGAGCAGTACTTC,CSVEEEGYEQYF
TRBV29-1,TRBJ2-1,TRBD1,.,TGCAGCGTTGAAACCCAGGGGGCAAATGAGCAGTTCTTC,CSVETQGANEQFF
TRBV28,TRBJ1-1,.,.,.,CASSSSRQGWKAFF
TRBV19,TRBJ2-1,TRBD1,.,TGTGCCAGTAGTATCAACTGGGACAGGTTTAATGAGCAGTTCTTC,CASSINWDRFNEQFF
TRBV15,TRBJ2-7,TRBD1,.,TGTGCCACCAGCAGAGTATCCGGGACAGGGGGCGAGCAGTACTTC,CATSRVSGTGGEQYF
TRBV7-6,TRBJ1-5,TRBD1,few,TGTGCCAGCAGCTCGGACAGGGGAAAGCCCCAGCATTTT,CASSSDRGKPQHF
TRBV4-1,TRBJ2-1,TRBD2,.,TGCGCCAGCAGCCATGCACCCGGGCTAGCGGACTCCTACAATGAGCAGTTCTTC,CASSHAPGLADSYNEQFF
TRBV9,TRBJ2-4,.,.,TGTGCCAGCAGCGACGGACTAGCCAAAAACATTCAGTACTTC,CASSDGLAKNIQYF
TRBV18,TRBJ1-5,.,.,TGTGCCAGCTCACCAGGAGGGGCAAGCAATCAGCCCCAGCATTTT,CASSPGGASNQPQHF
TRBV6-5,TRBJ2-2,TRBD1,.,TGTGCCAGCATCCGACAGGGCGGCACCGGGGAGCTGTTTTTT,CASIRQGGTGELFF
TRBV18,TRBJ2-4,TRBD1,.,TGTGCCAGCTCACCAGGCCGGACAGGGGTTGGTCTTCAGTACTTC,CASSPGRTGVGLQYF
TRBV7-2,TRBJ2-5,.,once,TGTGCCAGCAGCTTATGGGCTTTAGAGACCCAGTACTTC,CASSLWALETQYF
TRBV5-1,TRBJ2-7,.,.,TGCGCCAGCAGCCAAACCGTTATTACAGGGGGGGTGCAGTACTTC,CASSQTVITGGVQYF
TRBV29-1,TRBJ2-2,TRBD2,few,TGCAGCGCCGAAACTAGCGTGAACACCGGGGAGCTGTTTTTT,CSAETSVNTGELFF
TRBV7-2,TRBJ2-7,TRBD1,.,TGTGCCAGCACCCGGGACAGTTTTTACGAGCAGTACTTC,CASTRDSFYEQYF
TRBV6-4,TRBJ1-4,.,.,TGTGCCAGCAGATTGACCCGGCAGGGTGATGATGAAAAACTGTTTTTT,CASRLTRQGDDEKLFF
TRBV25-1,TRBJ2-7,TRBD2,.,TGTGCCAGCACCCCCGGGACTAGCGGCGAGCAGTACTTC,CASTPGTSGEQYF
TRBV9,TRBJ2-7,TRBD2,.,TGTGCCAGCAGCGTAGAGGGACTAGGGGGCGAGCAGTACTTC,CASSVEGLGGEQYF
TRBV5-1,TRBJ2-3,.,.,TGCGCCAGCATCAATTCGACGGGATCTAGCACAGATACGCAGTATTTT,CASINSTGSSTDTQYF
TRBV11-3,TRBJ2-1,.,.,TGTGCCAGCAGCTTAGAAGTCAGCGGCCACCTGGGCAATGAGCAGTTCTTC,CASSLEVSGHLGNEQFF
TRBV7-3,TRBJ2-1,.,.,TGTGCCAGCAGCTTAATGGGGGGAACATACTACAATGAGCAGTTCTTC,CASSLMGGTYYNEQFF
TRBV6-5,TRBJ2-2,TRBD1,.,TGTGCCAGCAGGGGGACAGGGGGCGCCAAGGGGGAGCTGTTTTTT,CASRGTGGAKGELFF
TRBV6-2/TRBV6-3,TRBJ1-1,TRBD1,.,TGTGCCAGCAGTTACGACAGGGTAGGGAACACTGAAGCTTTCTTT,CASSYDRVGNTEAFF
TRBV28,TRBJ1-3,.,.,TGTGCCAGCAGTTTATATCAGGGAGGCTCTGGAAACACCATATATTTT,CASSLYQGGSGNTIYF
TRBV29-1,TRBJ1-2,TRBD1,.,TGCAGCGCTGGGACAGGGGGAAGGTATGGCTACACCTTC,CSAGTGGRYGYTF
TRBV30,TRBJ2-5,TRBD2,once,TGTGCCTGGGCCGTAGCGGGAGGGCTCGAGACCCAGTACTTC,CAWAVAGGLETQYF
TRBV16,TRBJ1-1,.,.,TGTGCCAGCAGCCAAAGGCAGGGCGGAACTGAAGCTTTCTTT,CASSQRQGGTEAFF
TRBV29-1,TRBJ2-3,.,.,TGCAGCGTTGTAGGGCGGGACAGCGTGACAGATACGCAGTATTTT,CSVVGRDSVTDTQYF
TRBV5-5,TRBJ2-1,.,.,TGTGCCAGCAGCTTTCGGTTGAGGGGGGGAGGTGAGCAGTTCTTC,CASSFRLRGGGEQFF
TRBV7-2,TRBJ1-2,.,.,TGTGCCAGCAGCATCCGACAGTCTGGGGTCGGCTACACCTTC,CASSIRQSGVGYTF
TRBV28,TRBJ2-7,TRBD1,.,TGTGCCAGCAGTATCGCCGGGACAGGGGTACACGAGCAGTACTTC,CASSIAGTGVHEQYF
TRBV7-9,TRBJ2-1,.,.,TGTGCCAGCAGCCCGAGCACAGGGTCCAATGAGCAGTTCTTC,CASSPSTGSNEQFF
TRBV28,TRBJ2-3,TRBD2,.,TGTGCCAGCAGATTAGCGGGAGGGGCAGATACGCAGTATTTT,CASRLAGGADTQYF
TRBV9,TRBJ2-3,.,.,TGTGCCAGCAGCAGGGGAGATACGCAGTATTTT,CASSRGDTQYF
TRBV5-1,TRBJ2-1,TRBD1,.,TGCGCCAGCAGCTTGGGCGGGACAGGGGTTATAAGCGATGAGCAGTTCTTC,CASSLGGTGVISDEQFF
TRBV15,TRBJ1-3,.,once,TGTGCCACCAGCTCTGCAGGGAAAGGAAACACCATATATTTT,CATSSAGKGNTIYF
TRBV5-8,TRBJ2-5,TRBD2,.,TGTGCCAGCAGCTTGGGACTAGCGAGTGATAAGGAGACCCAGTACTTC,CASSLGLASDKETQYF
TRBV28,TRBJ1-2,TRBD1,.,TGTGCCAGCAGGCCGACAGGGCGTGCTTCCTATGGCTACACCTTC,CASRPTGRASYGYTF